These T cell receptor beta chains were read from a single sample in a study of blood T cell repertoires in COVID-19. Repertoires were generated with immunoSEQ multiplex PCR, while TCRdb's copy carries only in-frame clones and drops some. The sample gives some 100,000 clones, approximately 92% of which show up once; over 5.5% is in the top ten. Sequenced: peripheral blood. The source of these receptors is a man between 50 and 59 years old with active COVID-19. Both conserved end residues are part of each CDR3. Fields, in order: clone size, J gene, D gene, V gene, CDR3 DNA, CDR3 protein. The D gene is left open where the match is weak. Clone size is shown for a subset of rows, as once, few, many or a class of expanded clone.

.	TRBJ2-3	TRBD2	TRBV9	TGTGCCAGCAGCGTAGCCCTAGCGGGAGGGCCTTATACGCAGTATTTT	CASSVALAGGPYTQYF
.	TRBJ2-3	TRBD2	TRBV29-1	TGCAGCGTTGCCGCCGGGACTAGCGGGAGGAAAGGAGATACGCAGTATTTT	CSVAAGTSGRKGDTQYF
.	TRBJ2-6	.	TRBV4-2	TGTGCCAGCAGCCAAGCGCTCGAGGGTTCCGGGGCCAACGTCCTGACTTTC	CASSQALEGSGANVLTF
.	TRBJ1-1	.	TRBV6-6	TGTGCCAGCAGTTACTCGTCGGGTACCCCTGAAGCTTTCTTT	CASSYSSGTPEAFF
.	TRBJ2-7	TRBD2	TRBV9	TGTGCCAGCAGCCCCGCCGGAGTAGCGGGAGAGGGCGAGCAGTACTTC	CASSPAGVAGEGEQYF
.	TRBJ2-7	TRBD2	TRBV6-1	TGTGCCAGCAGTGACGGGACTAGCGGGAGATCTAAGCAGTACTTC	CASSDGTSGRSKQYF
.	TRBJ2-4	TRBD2	TRBV4-1	TGCGCCAGCAGCCAAGAAGAGACTAGCGGCAACATTCAGTACTTC	CASSQEETSGNIQYF
.	TRBJ2-2	TRBD1	TRBV19	TGTGCCAGCAAAATTACAGGGGAACGGGGCGGGGAGCTGTTTTTT	CASKITGERGGELFF
once	TRBJ2-1	.	TRBV19	TGTGCCAGTAGTATGAGACGGGAGTGGAATGAGCAGTTCTTC	CASSMRREWNEQFF
.	TRBJ2-1	TRBD2	TRBV5-6	TGTGCCAGCAGCCTTTGGGGTAGCGGGTCTCTTTACAATGAGCAGTTCTTC	CASSLWGSGSLYNEQFF
.	TRBJ1-4	.	TRBV4-2	TGTGCCAGCAGCCAAGTTCCCTTCGGGAGGGAGGGTGAAAAACTGTTTTTT	CASSQVPFGREGEKLFF
.	TRBJ1-5	.	TRBV28	TGTGCCAGCAGTTTAACAACGGGAGCCAGGGTCAATCAGCCCCAGCATTTT	CASSLTTGARVNQPQHF
few	TRBJ2-7	.	TRBV30	TGTGCCTGGAGTGTTAAAGGGCAGGGGGGTAACGAGCAGTACTTC	CAWSVKGQGGNEQYF
.	TRBJ1-3	TRBD1	TRBV5-1	TGCGCCAGCAGCCTGGATCCGACAGGGACTGGAAACACCATATATTTT	CASSLDPTGTGNTIYF
.	TRBJ2-7	.	TRBV14	TGTGCCAGCAGCCAAGAATTAACAGGCTACGAGCAGTACTTC	CASSQELTGYEQYF
.	TRBJ1-1	TRBD1	TRBV28	TGTGCCAGCAGTTTCAACAGGGGGTATACTGAAGCTTTCTTT	CASSFNRGYTEAFF
.	TRBJ2-2	TRBD2	TRBV7-3	TGTGCCAGCAGCTTAAGAGGACTAGCGGGAGTCTTGAACACCGGGGAGCTGTTTTTT	CASSLRGLAGVLNTGELFF
.	TRBJ2-5	TRBD2	TRBV24-1	TGTGCCACCAGTGATTTAACTAGCGGGACGCAAGAGACCCAGTACTTC	CATSDLTSGTQETQYF
.	TRBJ1-2	.	TRBV4-1	TGCGCCAGCAGCCAAGGACACGCTTCTAACTATGGCTACACCTTC	CASSQGHASNYGYTF
.	TRBJ2-7	TRBD2	TRBV11-2	TGTGCCAGCAGTTTGACTAGCGGGAGCTACGAGCAGTACTTC	CASSLTSGSYEQYF
.	TRBJ1-4	TRBD1	TRBV7-9	TGTGCCAGCAGCTTCGATCCGGGACAGGGACGTGAAAAACTGTTTTTT	CASSFDPGQGREKLFF
.	TRBJ1-1	.	TRBV6-5	TGTGCCAGCACCGTTCCCGGCGGGGGCGCTGGGGCTTTCTTT	CASTVPGGGAGAFF
.	TRBJ1-1	TRBD1	TRBV2	TGTGCCAGCAGGGGGACAGGGGGAACTGAAGCTTTCTTT	CASRGTGGTEAFF
.	TRBJ2-1	.	TRBV3-1/TRBV3-2	TGTGCCAGCAGCCTTCAGGGCTATGAGCAGTTCTTC	CASSLQGYEQFF
.	TRBJ2-1	TRBD2	TRBV4-1	TGCGCCAGCAGCCAAGAGCCGCTTAGCGGGAATCCCCAAACCTACAATGAGCAGTTCTTC	CASSQEPLSGNPQTYNEQFF
.	TRBJ2-1	TRBD2	TRBV28	TGTGCCAGCACCGCGAGCGGGAGCGTTTTGGGCGAGCAGTTCTTC	CASTASGSVLGEQFF
.	TRBJ2-7	TRBD1	TRBV6-5	TGTGCCAGCAGCTGGGACAGGGTATACGAGCAGTACTTC	CASSWDRVYEQYF
.	TRBJ2-2	.	TRBV14	TGTGCCAGCACCCGAGCTAACACCGGGGAGCTGTTTTTT	CASTRANTGELFF